This passage covers 27 T cell receptor beta chains from one sample sequenced in a study of T-cell memory formation after mild COVID-19. TCRdb called the 5' RACE reads again in MiXCR, with one record for every CDR3 protein. The table includes hundreds of thousands of distinct CDR3 sequences, around 16% detected once. The specimen was PBMCs or a T cell subset sorted from them (not recorded which). The origin of the receptors is a man between 18 and 35 years old who had mild COVID-19 (a few samples of this study predate the infection). Cell type and time point are not known.

The chain combines TRBV11-2 with TRBJ1-1, with TRBD1 as a possible D gene (5 bases). CDR3 length equals 14 residues. Germline V CDR1 and CDR2: SGHAT, FQNNGV. Trimming removed 3 bases at V and 4 bases at J, with 12 bases between. CDR3 amino acids: CASSLGDGGTEAFF. CDR3 nucleotide sequence: TGTGCCAGCAGCTTGGGGGATGGTGGCACTGAAGCTTTCTTT.

The genes are TRBV19 and TRBJ2-5; 7 bases align to TRBD2. The length of the CDR3 is 13 residues. CDR1 LNHDA and CDR2 SQIVND come from the germline V gene (reference sequence). V was pared by 4 bases and J by 8 bases, with 7 bases of the junction left unmatched. The CDR3 region has the DNA TGTGCCAGTAGTAATCTCCGGGACTACACCCAGTACTTC. This translates into CASSNLRDYTQYF. Full variable domain (rest looked up from reference TRBV19 and TRBJ2-5): DGGITQSPKYLFRKEGQNVTLSCEQNLNHDAMYWYRQDPGQGLRLIYYSQIVNDFQKGDIAEGYSVSREKKESFPLTVTSAQKNPTAFYLCASSNLRDYTQYFGPGTRLLVL.

The chain joins TRBV5-1 to TRBJ2-5, with 7 positions matching TRBD1. Per the germline V gene, CDR1 is SGHRS and CDR2 is YFSETQ. Trimming cost V 2 bases and J 13 bases; bases outside gene matches: 8. The CDR3 covers 12 residues. Here the CDR3 DNA reads TGCGCCAGCAGCTTTTCGAGGGGGCCCTGGTACTTC. It codes for CASSFSRGPWYF.

This clonotype showed up many times. The gene calls are TRBV19 and TRBJ2-2, with no clear D. The germline V gene has CDR1 LNHDA and CDR2 SQIVND (reference sequence). V lost 5 bases and J 6 bases, leaving 10 bases between the germline ends. The CDR3 length is 13 residues. The CDR3 spells CASSESRAGELFF. The CDR3 coding sequence is TGTGCCAGTAGTGAAAGTAGGGCCGGGGAGCTGTTTTTT.

The rearrangement links TRBV27 to TRBJ1-1; D is perhaps TRBD1 (5 bases). Trimming pared 3 bases from V and 6 bases from J, leaving 23 bases between. CDR1 is MNHEY and CDR2 is SMNVEV in the germline V gene (reference sequence). The length of the CDR3 is 17 residues. The CDR3 protein is CASSLRDLGGHISEAFF. The CDR3 DNA is TGTGCCAGCAGTTTGCGGGACTTGGGGGGTCACATCTCTGAAGCTTTCTTT.

This clonotype was detected only once. The rearrangement joins TRBV7-2 to TRBJ1-4, with D unclear. The length of the CDR3 is 17 residues. From germline, CDR1 is SGHTA and CDR2 FQGNSA. V was trimmed by 5 bases and J by 6 bases, leaving 22 bases between them. The CDR3: CASSPTNLRMLDEKLFF. For the CDR3, the DNA is TGTGCCAGCAGCCCAACCAACCTCAGGATGCTAGATGAAAAACTGTTTTTT.

This clonotype came up many times. The chain carries TRBV7-2 and TRBJ2-3, with D perhaps TRBD2 (7 bases). V was cut by 10 bases and J by 6 bases, with 14 bases left in between. Germline CDR1 is SGHTA and CDR2 is FQGNSA. CDR3 length equals 12 residues. Here the CDR3 reads CATHGGRDTQYF. The CDR3 coding sequence is TGTGCCACTCACGGGGGGCGGGATACGCAGTATTTT.

This chain links TRBV20-1 with TRBJ2-2; D gene unclear. The CDR3 consists of 14 residues. The V gene's germline CDR1 is DFQATT and CDR2 SNEGSKA (reference sequence). V lost 4 bases and J lost 2, with 11 bases in between. CDR3 loop: CSAIPRINTGELFF. DNA for the CDR3: TGCAGTGCTATCCCGCGGATCAACACCGGGGAGCTGTTTTTT.

This clonotype was observed a handful of times. The chain employs TRBV7-9 and TRBJ2-7, with a tentative D call TRBD2 (6 bases). The CDR3 contains 13 residues. Trimming removed 3 bases from V and 3 bases from J, with 9 bases in between. Germline values: CDR1 SEHNR, CDR2 FQNEAQ (reference sequence). CDR3 DNA sequence: TGTGCCAGCAGCTTTCTGACTAGCTACGAGCAGTACGTC. As protein: CASSFLTSYEQYV.

This clonotype was recorded a few times. The CDR3 DNA reads as TGTGCCAGCAGCAATTGGACTAGCGGGGGGCTAAGCTACAATGAGCAGTTCTTC. As protein: CASSNWTSGGLSYNEQFF. This rearrangement joins TRBV21-1 to TRBJ2-1; the table's D call of TRBD2 was not tested on the DNA. TRBV21-1 is a recognized pseudogene. This CDR3 contains 18 residues.

This clonotype turned up a few times. This chain joins TRBV5-1 and TRBJ2-7, with 8 bases fitting TRBD2. With 0 bases clipped from V and 6 bases from J, the junction kept 8 bases outside the gene matches. CDR3 length: 15 residues. Germline assignment: CDR1 SGHRS and CDR2 YFSETQ. The CDR3 bases are TGCGCCAGCAGCTTGGAGGCGGGGGGCACCTCCGAGCAGTACTTC. It codes for CASSLEAGGTSEQYF.

Concerning this clonotype itself: At one boundary the junction diverges from the germline segment, which might be a read error. The gene calls are TRBV20-1 and TRBJ1-2; 7 nucleotides line up with TRBD1. The germline V gene has CDR1 DFQATT and CDR2 SNEGSKA (reference sequence). This CDR3 has 11 amino acids. The CDR3 DNA follows: TGCAGTGCTCTGGATAGGGACAGACTAAACTTC. This translates into CSALDRDRLNF.

CDR3 residues: CSANGLEHQETQYF. The CDR3 DNA follows: TGCAGTGCTAACGGGCTAGAGCACCAAGAGACCCAGTACTTC. The chain links TRBV20-1 to TRBJ2-5; the D is unclear. This CDR3 spans 14 amino acids. Germline CDR1 reads DFQATT; CDR2 reads SNEGSKA (reference sequence). With 4 bases removed from V and 0 bases from J, the gap between germline ends came to 12 bases.

This chain links TRBV24-1 with TRBJ1-4, with TRBD1 identical over 7 bases. Germline lookup yields CDR1 KGHDR and CDR2 SFDVKD. This CDR3 spans 13 amino acids. The ends lost 6 bases at V and 8 bases at J; junction bases unmatched: 5. The CDR3 loop reads CATSRQGGEKLFF. Written as DNA, the CDR3 is TGTGCCACCAGTAGACAGGGAGGAGAAAAACTGTTTTTT.

This clonotype was seen a handful of times. V and J are TRBV30 and TRBJ2-1, with TRBD1 matching over 10 bases. The germline V gene has CDR1 GTSNPN and CDR2 SVGIG (reference sequence). The CDR3 covers 15 residues. Trimming removed 0 bases from V and 5 bases from J; junction bases left unmatched: 4. CDR3 region: CAWSVGTGVDNEQFF. The CDR3 nucleotides are TGTGCCTGGAGTGTAGGGACAGGGGTTGACAATGAGCAGTTCTTC.

The table lists this clonotype with many counts. This chain connects TRBV4-2 to TRBJ2-1; 7 nucleotides line up with TRBD2. Germline assignment: CDR1 LGHNA and CDR2 YNFKEQ. This CDR3 is built from 16 residues. Trimming took 0 bases from V and 15 from J; bases not matched to a gene: 17. CDR3 sequence reads: CASSQEGGLAPTSLFF. CDR3 DNA sequence: TGTGCCAGCAGCCAAGAGGGGGGGTTAGCCCCCACGTCTTTGTTCTTC.

This clonotype occurred once. The chain recombines TRBV10-3 with TRBJ1-1; perhaps TRBD1 as D (5 bases). Germline CDR1 ENHRY, CDR2 SYGVKD. V lost 3 bases to trimming and J lost 5 bases, with 13 bases between them. The CDR3 sequence is 14 residues long. The CDR3 sequence: CAISDWGGGTEAFF. The DNA of the CDR3 is TGTGCCATCAGTGATTGGGGCGGTGGGACTGAAGCTTTCTTT.

V gene TRBV11-1 combines with J gene TRBJ2-1; maybe TRBD1 (6 bases). The CDR3 has 13 residues. Trimming removed 5 bases at V and 5 bases at J, with 10 bases between. CDR1 and CDR2 (germline): SGHAT, FQDESV (reference sequence). CDR3 loop: CASSHGQNNEQFF. In DNA, the CDR3 is TGTGCCAGCAGCCACGGACAGAACAATGAGCAGTTCTTC.

The CDR3 nucleotides are TGCAGTGCTAGAAGGAAGTCGGGAAACACCATATATTTT. Translated: CSARRKSGNTIYF. The V and J genes are TRBV20-1 and TRBJ1-3; D is unresolved. The ends were cut back, 2 bases at V and 4 bases at J, with 9 bases in the middle. From germline, CDR1 is DFQATT and CDR2 SNEGSKA (reference sequence). The CDR3 is 13 amino acids.

The chain couples TRBV7-8 to TRBJ2-3; D gene ambiguous. Trimming shortened V by 1 base and J by 0 bases, and 8 bases separated the two germline ends. CDR1 is SGHVS, CDR2 FQNEAQ, per germline. The CDR3 has 15 residues. The CDR3 is CASSLGETSTDTQYF. The CDR3 DNA reads TGTGCCAGCAGCTTAGGGGAAACTAGCACAGATACGCAGTATTTT.

The J gene is TRBJ2-7, the V gene TRBV7-2; D perhaps matches TRBD2 (6 bases). CDR1 is SGHTA, CDR2 FQGNSA, per germline. The CDR3 totals 13 residues. The V end was cut by 5 bases, the J end by 3 bases, with 11 bases between. In DNA, the CDR3 is TGTGCCAGCAGCAAAACAGCGGGCTACGAGCAGTACGTC. Encoded protein: CASSKTAGYEQYV.

The V and J genes are TRBV2 and TRBJ2-7; no firm D call. The CDR3 consists of 14 residues. With 8 bases removed from V and 4 bases from J, the gap between germline ends came to 18 bases. Germline lookup yields CDR1 SNHLY and CDR2 FYNNEI. This CDR3 is CASRQAIVLYEQYV. In nucleotides, the CDR3 is TGTGCCAGCCGCCAGGCCATCGTTCTTTACGAGCAGTACGTC.

This clonotype came up a few times. This chain uses TRBV7-9 with TRBJ1-5; D is unresolved. There are 13 residues in the CDR3. Deletions cut 3 bases from V and 9 bases from J, with 12 bases between. Germline-derived CDR1 and CDR2 are SEHNR and FQNEAQ (reference sequence). The CDR3 region is CASSFKGNWPQHF. The DNA for the CDR3 is TGTGCCAGCAGCTTTAAGGGTAATTGGCCCCAGCATTTT.

This clonotype was picked up a small number of times. The V gene is TRBV3-1, the J gene TRBJ2-7, with D possibly matching TRBD2 (5 bases). This CDR3 contains 13 residues. V lost 1 base and J lost 9, with 13 bases in between. Germline values: CDR1 LGHDT, CDR2 YNNKEL (reference sequence). The CDR3, as DNA: TGTGCCAGCAGCCAAGGCCTGACTACGGTGCAGTACGTC. This sequence encodes CASSQGLTTVQYV.

The chain recombines TRBV10-3 with TRBJ2-7, with D unresolved. From germline, CDR1 is ENHRY and CDR2 SYGVKD. V shed 9 bases and J shed 2 bases, with 11 bases lying between them. The CDR3 loop spans 12 amino acids. Here the CDR3 reads CAIAREAYEQYF. CDR3 nucleotide sequence: TGTGCCATTGCGAGAGAGGCCTACGAGCAGTACTTC.

V usage is TRBV7-9 and J usage is TRBJ1-4; D not resolved. Trimming pared 2 bases from V and 5 bases from J, leaving 12 bases between. In germline, CDR1 is SEHNR, CDR2 FQNEAQ (reference sequence). This CDR3 region has 15 residues. The DNA for the CDR3 is TGTGCCAGCAGCTTAACGGTCAGGAAGAATGAAAAACTGTTTTTT. It codes for CASSLTVRKNEKLFF.

In its sample, this clonotype was seen a few times. V is TRBV7-3 and J is TRBJ2-3, with 9 bases matching TRBD1. Trimming cost V 5 bases and J 1 base; bases outside gene matches: 7. The CDR3 consists of 16 residues. CDR1 SGHTA and CDR2 FQGTGA come from the germline V gene. The DNA for the CDR3 is TGTGCCAGCAGCCGAGGACAGGGGAGTGGCACAGATACGCAGTATTTT. Encoded protein: CASSRGQGSGTDTQYF.